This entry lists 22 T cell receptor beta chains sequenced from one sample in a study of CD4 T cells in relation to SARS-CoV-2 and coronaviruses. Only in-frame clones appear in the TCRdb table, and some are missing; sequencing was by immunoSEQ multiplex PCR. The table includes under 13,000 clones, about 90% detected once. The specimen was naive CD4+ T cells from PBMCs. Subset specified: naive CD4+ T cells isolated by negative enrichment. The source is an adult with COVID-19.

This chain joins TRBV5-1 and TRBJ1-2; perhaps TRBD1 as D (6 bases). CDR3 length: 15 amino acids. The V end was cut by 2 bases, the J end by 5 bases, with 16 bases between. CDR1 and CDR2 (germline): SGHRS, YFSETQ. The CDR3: CASSFLPGEGYGYTF. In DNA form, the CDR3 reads TGCGCCAGCAGCTTCCTTCCAGGGGAAGGATATGGCTACACCTTC.

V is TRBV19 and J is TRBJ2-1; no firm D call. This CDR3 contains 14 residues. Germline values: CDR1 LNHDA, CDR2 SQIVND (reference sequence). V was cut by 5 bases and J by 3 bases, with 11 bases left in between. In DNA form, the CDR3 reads TGTGCCAGTAGTTTGAGGCGAGACTACAATGAGCAGTTCTTC. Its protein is CASSLRRDYNEQFF. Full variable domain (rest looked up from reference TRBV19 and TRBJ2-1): DGGITQSPKYLFRKEGQNVTLSCEQNLNHDAMYWYRQDPGQGLRLIYYSQIVNDFQKGDIAEGYSVSREKKESFPLTVTSAQKNPTAFYLCASSLRRDYNEQFFGPGTRLTVL.

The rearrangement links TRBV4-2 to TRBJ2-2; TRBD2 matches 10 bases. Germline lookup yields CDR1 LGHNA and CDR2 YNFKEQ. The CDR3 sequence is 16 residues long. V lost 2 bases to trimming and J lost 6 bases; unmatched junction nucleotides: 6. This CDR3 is CASSQHLAGVSGELFF. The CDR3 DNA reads TGTGCCAGCAGCCAACACCTAGCGGGGGTTTCCGGGGAGCTGTTTTTT.

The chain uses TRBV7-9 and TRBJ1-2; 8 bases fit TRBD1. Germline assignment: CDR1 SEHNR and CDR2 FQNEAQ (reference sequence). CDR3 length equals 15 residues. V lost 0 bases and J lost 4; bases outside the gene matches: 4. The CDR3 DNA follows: TGTGCCAGCAGCTTAGCAACAGGGGGTCCCTATGGCTACACCTTC. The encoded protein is CASSLATGGPYGYTF.

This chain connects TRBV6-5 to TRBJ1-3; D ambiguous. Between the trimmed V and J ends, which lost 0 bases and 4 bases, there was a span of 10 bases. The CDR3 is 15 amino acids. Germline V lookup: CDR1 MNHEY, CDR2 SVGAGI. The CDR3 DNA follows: TGTGCCAGCAGTTACTCATCCCCAATCGGAAACACCATATATTTT. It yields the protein CASSYSSPIGNTIYF.

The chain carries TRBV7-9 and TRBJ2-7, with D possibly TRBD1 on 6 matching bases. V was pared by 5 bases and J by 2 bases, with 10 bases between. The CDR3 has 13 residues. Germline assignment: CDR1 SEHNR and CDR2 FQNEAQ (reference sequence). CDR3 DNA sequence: TGTGCCAGCAGCCAGACAGGTACCTACGAGCAGTACTTC. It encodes CASSQTGTYEQYF. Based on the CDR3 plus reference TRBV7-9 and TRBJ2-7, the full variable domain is DTGVSQNPRHKITKRGQNVTFRCDPISEHNRLYWYRQTLGQGPEFLTYFQNEAQLEKSRLLSDRFSAERPKGSFSTLEIQRTEQGDSAMYLCASSQTGTYEQYFGPGTRLTVT.

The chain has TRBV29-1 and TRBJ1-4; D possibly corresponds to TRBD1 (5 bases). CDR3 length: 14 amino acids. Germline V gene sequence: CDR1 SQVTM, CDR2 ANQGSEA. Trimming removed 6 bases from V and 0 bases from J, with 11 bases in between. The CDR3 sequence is CSVVRDPTNEKLFF. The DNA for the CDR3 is TGCAGCGTCGTCAGGGACCCAACTAATGAAAAACTGTTTTTT.

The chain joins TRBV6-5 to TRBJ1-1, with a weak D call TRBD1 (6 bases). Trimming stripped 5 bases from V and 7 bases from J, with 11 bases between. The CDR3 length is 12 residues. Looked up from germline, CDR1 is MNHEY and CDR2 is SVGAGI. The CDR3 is CASSTTGNEAFF. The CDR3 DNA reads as TGTGCCAGCAGTACGACAGGTAATGAAGCTTTCTTT.

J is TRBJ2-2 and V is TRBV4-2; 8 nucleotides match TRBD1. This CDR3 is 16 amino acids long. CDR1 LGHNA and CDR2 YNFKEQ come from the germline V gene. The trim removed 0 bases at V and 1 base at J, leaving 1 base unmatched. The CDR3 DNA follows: TGTGCCAGCAGCCAAGAAGGGACAGGGAACACCGGGGAGCTGTTTTTT. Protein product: CASSQEGTGNTGELFF.

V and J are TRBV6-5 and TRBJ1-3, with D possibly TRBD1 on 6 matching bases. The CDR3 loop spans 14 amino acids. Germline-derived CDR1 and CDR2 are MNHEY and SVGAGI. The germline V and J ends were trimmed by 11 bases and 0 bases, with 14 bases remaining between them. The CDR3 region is CAGKDSGSGNTIYF. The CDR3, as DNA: TGTGCCGGTAAGGACAGCGGCTCTGGAAACACCATATATTTT.

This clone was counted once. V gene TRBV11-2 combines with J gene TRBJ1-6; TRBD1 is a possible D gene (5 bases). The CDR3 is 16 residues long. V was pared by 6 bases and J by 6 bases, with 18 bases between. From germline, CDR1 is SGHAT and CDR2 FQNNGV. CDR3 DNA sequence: TGTGCCAGCAGTCTTTATCCCCGCGACAGTAATTCACCCCTCCACTTT. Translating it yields CASSLYPRDSNSPLHF.

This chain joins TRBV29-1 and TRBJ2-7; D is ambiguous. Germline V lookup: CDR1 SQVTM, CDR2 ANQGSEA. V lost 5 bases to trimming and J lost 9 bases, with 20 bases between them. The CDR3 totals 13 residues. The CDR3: CSVLDGSPPRQYF. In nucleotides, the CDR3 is TGCAGCGTTCTAGATGGGTCCCCGCCGCGGCAGTACTTC.

The CDR3 region has the DNA TGTGCCTGCACTACCAGGGGGCTAGGGGAAAAACTGTTTTTT. It codes for CACTTRGLGEKLFF. The gene calls are TRBV30 and TRBJ1-4; 8 bases line up with TRBD1. The V gene's germline CDR1 is GTSNPN and CDR2 SVGIG (reference sequence). The ends lost 6 bases at V and 8 bases at J; junction bases unmatched: 11. This CDR3 has 14 amino acids.

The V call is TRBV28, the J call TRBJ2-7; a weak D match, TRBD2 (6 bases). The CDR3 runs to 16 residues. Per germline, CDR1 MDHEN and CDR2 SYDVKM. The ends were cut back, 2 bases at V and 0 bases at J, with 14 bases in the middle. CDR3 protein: CASSLEAAGSSYEQYF. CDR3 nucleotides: TGTGCCAGCAGTTTAGAGGCGGCGGGAAGCTCCTACGAGCAGTACTTC.

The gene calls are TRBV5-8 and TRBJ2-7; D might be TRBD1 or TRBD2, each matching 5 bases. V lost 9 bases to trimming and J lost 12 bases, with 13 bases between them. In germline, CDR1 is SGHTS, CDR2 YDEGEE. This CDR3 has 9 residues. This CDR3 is CATGAGGYF. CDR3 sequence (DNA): TGTGCCACCGGGGCCGGAGGGTACTTC.

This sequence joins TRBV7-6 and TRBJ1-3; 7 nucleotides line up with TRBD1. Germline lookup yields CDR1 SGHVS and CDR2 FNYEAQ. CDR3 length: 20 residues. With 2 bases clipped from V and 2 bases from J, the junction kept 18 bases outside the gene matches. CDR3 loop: CASSLTVSGQSVGAGNTIYF. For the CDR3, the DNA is TGTGCCAGCAGCTTAACAGTTTCGGGACAGAGTGTCGGGGCTGGAAACACCATATATTTT. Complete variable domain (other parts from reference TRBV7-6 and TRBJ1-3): GAGVSQSPRYKVTKRGQDVALRCDPISGHVSLYWYRQALGQGPEFLTYFNYEAQQDKSGLPNDRFSAERPEGSISTLTIQRTEQRDSAMYRCASSLTVSGQSVGAGNTIYFGEGSWLTVV.

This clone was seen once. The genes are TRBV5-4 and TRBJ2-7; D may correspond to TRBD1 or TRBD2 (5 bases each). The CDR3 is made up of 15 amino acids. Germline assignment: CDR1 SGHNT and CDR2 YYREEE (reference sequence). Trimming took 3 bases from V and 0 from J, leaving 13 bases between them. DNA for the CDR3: TGTGCCAGCAGCTGGCCGGGACGGAGCTCCTACGAGCAGTACTTC. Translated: CASSWPGRSSYEQYF.

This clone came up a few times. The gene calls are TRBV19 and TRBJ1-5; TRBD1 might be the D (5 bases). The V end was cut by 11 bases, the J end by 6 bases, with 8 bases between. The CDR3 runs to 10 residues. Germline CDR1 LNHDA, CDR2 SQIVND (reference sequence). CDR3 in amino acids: CAGGFQPQHF. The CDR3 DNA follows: TGTGCCGGGGGGTTTCAGCCCCAGCATTTT.

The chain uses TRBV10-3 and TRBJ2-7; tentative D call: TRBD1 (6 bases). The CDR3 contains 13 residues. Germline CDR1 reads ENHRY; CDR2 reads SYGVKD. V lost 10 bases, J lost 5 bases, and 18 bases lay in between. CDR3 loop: CATAPGQGHEQYF. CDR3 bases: TGTGCCACCGCACCGGGACAAGGTCACGAGCAGTACTTC.

The CDR3 DNA reads TGTGCCAGCAGTGAGGCTAGTATCTACAATGAGCAGTTCTTC. It codes for CASSEASIYNEQFF. The chain links TRBV2 to TRBJ2-1, with D unclear. Trimming removed 3 bases at V and 3 bases at J, with 9 bases between. The CDR3 loop spans 14 amino acids. The germline V gene encodes CDR1 SNHLY and CDR2 FYNNEI.

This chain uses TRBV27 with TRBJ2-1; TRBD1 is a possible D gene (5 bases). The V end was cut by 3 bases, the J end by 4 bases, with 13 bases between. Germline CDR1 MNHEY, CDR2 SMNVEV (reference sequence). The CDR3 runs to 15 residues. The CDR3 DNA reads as TGTGCCAGCAGTTTTCTTCCCAGGGATTACAATGAGCAGTTCTTC. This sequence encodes CASSFLPRDYNEQFF.

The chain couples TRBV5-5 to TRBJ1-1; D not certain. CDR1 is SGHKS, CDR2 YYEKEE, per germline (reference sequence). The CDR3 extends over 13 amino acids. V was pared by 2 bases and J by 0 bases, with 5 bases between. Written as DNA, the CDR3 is TGTGCCAGCAGCTTTCAGGTGAACACTGAAGCTTTCTTT. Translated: CASSFQVNTEAFF.